The 22 T cell receptor beta chains given below trace back to one sample, sequenced in a study of T-cell reconstitution after alpha-beta-depleted transplantation in children. As it was prepared, the TCRbeta library received unique molecular identifiers. In TCRdb, the PCR reads were re-called with MiXCR into one record per CDR3 protein. This repertoire shows approximately 200,000 distinct CDR3 sequences, 6.3% found once; its top ten account for around 4.4%. The sequencing here drew on PBMCs, taken before TCRalphabeta/CD19-depleted stem cell transplant. The receptor set was obtained from a girl in the first two years of life with combined immunodeficiency, due to receive a stem cell transplant.

This clonotype was observed at least ten times. The V and J genes are TRBV2 and TRBJ2-1, with a tentative D call TRBD2 (7 bases). V was cut by 2 bases and J by 2 bases, with 19 bases left in between. The germline V gene has CDR1 SNHLY and CDR2 FYNNEI. CDR3 length equals 18 residues. CDR3 loop: CASSELNGGPTTYNEQFF. For the CDR3, the DNA is TGTGCCAGCAGTGAACTCAACGGGGGGCCGACTACCTACAATGAGCAGTTCTTC. The full variable domain, in which reference TRBV2 and TRBJ2-1 provide the parts outside the CDR3, is EPEVTQTPSHQVTQMGQEVILRCVPISNHLYFYWYRQILGQKVEFLVSFYNNEISEKSEIFDDQFSVERPDGSNFTLKIRSTKLEDSAMYFCASSELNGGPTTYNEQFFGPGTRLTVL.

This clonotype has a count of ten or more. The chain has TRBV5-1 and TRBJ1-1; TRBD1 matches 7 bases. The junction had 5 bases not matched to a gene; V was cut back by 0 bases and J by 3 bases. The CDR3 consists of 15 residues. Looked up from germline, CDR1 is SGHRS and CDR2 is YFSETQ. The CDR3 sequence is CASSLGGGPDTEAFF. The CDR3 DNA reads as TGCGCCAGCAGCTTGGGAGGGGGCCCGGACACTGAAGCTTTCTTT.

Many counts were recorded for this clonotype. The rearrangement joins TRBV15 to TRBJ2-7; 7 bases map to TRBD2. Germline assignment: CDR1 LNHNV and CDR2 YYDKDF (reference sequence). CDR3 length: 15 residues. J gave up 3 bases and V 5 bases, and 10 bases lay outside the gene matches. This CDR3 is CATSAQRDGYYEQYF. The DNA of the CDR3 is TGTGCCACCAGCGCCCAGCGGGACGGATACTACGAGCAGTACTTC.

This clonotype was seen ten or more times. The rearrangement uses TRBV7-6 and TRBJ2-1; no reliable D call. The CDR3 runs to 13 residues. Trimming took off 1 base at V and 9 bases at J, with 10 bases between the two ends. Germline CDR1 reads SGHVS; CDR2 reads FNYEAQ. The CDR3: CASSLEGSGEQFF. Here the CDR3 DNA reads TGTGCCAGCAGCTTAGAAGGGTCAGGTGAGCAGTTCTTC.

This clonotype was seen only a few times. The J gene is TRBJ1-5, the V gene TRBV4-3; D unresolved. The CDR3 length is 17 residues. The germline V gene has CDR1 LGHNA and CDR2 YSLEER. Trimming removed 1 base at V and 3 bases at J, with 16 bases between. This chain's CDR3 is CASSQGFRELHNQPQHF. The CDR3 DNA reads TGCGCCAGCAGCCAAGGATTTCGGGAGCTCCACAATCAGCCCCAGCATTTT.

This clonotype was observed many times. This chain joins TRBV24-1 and TRBJ1-1, with 8 bases that match TRBD1. This CDR3 has 13 residues. V gave up 7 bases and J gave up 5 bases; unmatched junction bases: 5. Germline-derived CDR1 and CDR2 are KGHDR and SFDVKD. The CDR3 spells CATRQGVGTEAFF. For the CDR3, the DNA is TGTGCCACCAGACAGGGGGTAGGGACTGAAGCTTTCTTT.

This clonotype came up many times. The V and J genes are TRBV13 and TRBJ2-5; D is tentatively TRBD1 or TRBD2 (5 bases each). The germline gives CDR1 PRHDT, CDR2 FYEKMQ (reference sequence). Trimming left V 4 bases short and J 5 bases short, with 14 bases between. CDR3 length: 14 amino acids. In DNA, the CDR3 is TGTGCCAGCAGCTCCAACCGGGACCGGGAGACCCAGTACTTC. Encoded protein: CASSSNRDRETQYF.

Ten or more counts support this clonotype. The chain joins TRBV29-1 to TRBJ2-7, with D possibly TRBD2 on 6 matching bases. V lost 0 bases, J lost 7 bases, and 16 bases lay in between. Looked up from germline, CDR1 is SQVTM and CDR2 is ANQGSEA. The CDR3 length is 14 residues. The CDR3 reads CSVEDPGLLGEQYF. The CDR3 DNA reads TGCAGCGTTGAAGATCCGGGACTCCTGGGGGAGCAGTACTTC.

At least ten counts were recorded for this clonotype. The chain carries TRBV5-6 and TRBJ2-1, with 7 bases lining up with TRBD2. The CDR3 loop spans 15 amino acids. V dropped 3 bases and J dropped 6; count of bases not matched to a gene: 9. Germline loops: CDR1 SGHDT, CDR2 YYEEEE. The CDR3 nucleotides read TGTGCCAGCAGCTCCAATCCCCTAGCGGTCAATGAGCAGTTCTTC. It yields the protein CASSSNPLAVNEQFF.

This clonotype has only a few counts. Written as DNA, the CDR3 is TGTGCCAGCAGCTTAACCCGGGGGGCCTTCTACAATGAGCAGTTCTTC. It translates to CASSLTRGAFYNEQFF. V is TRBV11-2 and J is TRBJ2-1, with D tentatively TRBD2 (7 bases). CDR3 length: 16 amino acids. CDR1 is SGHAT and CDR2 is FQNNGV in the germline V gene. Trimming shortened V by 2 bases and J by 3 bases, and 14 bases separated the two germline ends.

In its sample, this clonotype was seen many times. This sequence joins TRBV29-1 and TRBJ2-1; 10 nucleotides agree with TRBD2. This CDR3 is built from 14 residues. Trimming cost V 6 bases and J 7 bases; bases outside gene matches: 9. Germline V gene sequence: CDR1 SQVTM, CDR2 ANQGSEA. CDR3 amino acids: CSVRPGLARNEQFF. The CDR3, as DNA: TGCAGCGTGCGACCGGGACTAGCGCGTAATGAGCAGTTCTTC.

V gene TRBV2 combines with J gene TRBJ2-3; 12 bases match TRBD1. Trimming removed 3 bases from V and 5 bases from J; junction bases left unmatched: 6. CDR3 length equals 16 residues. From germline, CDR1 is SNHLY and CDR2 FYNNEI. The CDR3 coding sequence is TGTGCCAGCAGTGACCCCGGGACAGGGGGCCAAGATACGCAGTATTTT. Protein product: CASSDPGTGGQDTQYF.

This clonotype was counted many times. V gene TRBV15 combines with J gene TRBJ2-1; possible D gene TRBD1, 6 bases. The V gene lost 1 base and the J gene lost 13 bases, with 17 bases spanning the gap. Germline CDR1 reads LNHNV; CDR2 reads YYDKDF (reference sequence). The CDR3 is 14 amino acids. The CDR3 loop is CATSRATGSPSQFF. CDR3 in DNA: TGTGCCACCAGCAGAGCAACAGGGTCCCCAAGCCAGTTCTTC.

This clonotype came up many times. The gene calls are TRBV20-1 and TRBJ2-6, with D uncertain. This CDR3 comprises 14 residues. Trimming took 5 bases from V and 0 from J, leaving 8 bases between them. The germline CDR1 and CDR2 sequences are DFQATT and SNEGSKA (reference sequence). CDR3 protein: CSAGPFSGANVLTF. The CDR3 bases are TGCAGTGCTGGACCGTTCTCTGGGGCCAACGTCCTGACTTTC.

This clonotype was observed at least ten times. The chain combines TRBV6-1 with TRBJ1-1; TRBD1 might be the D (6 bases). The CDR3 is 13 amino acids. V dropped 7 bases and J dropped 0 bases, with 9 bases sitting between them. Germline V CDR1 and CDR2: MNHNS, SASEGT. Here the CDR3 DNA reads TGTGCCAGCATGAGGGACATGAACACTGAAGCTTTCTTT. It yields the protein CASMRDMNTEAFF.

This clonotype showed up many times. The J gene is TRBJ1-3, the V gene TRBV6-2 or TRBV6-3, with D unclear. V lost 7 bases to trimming and J lost 2 bases, with 3 bases between them. The CDR3 consists of 11 residues. CDR1 and CDR2 (germline): MNHEY, SVGEGT. This CDR3 is CASTPGNTIYF. The CDR3 bases are TGTGCCAGCACCCCTGGAAACACCATATATTTT.

As for this clonotype: A much larger clonotype is one base distant, so this may be a read error. The chain is built from TRBV3-1 and TRBJ2-1; the D is unclear. Trimming took 10 bases from V and 5 from J, leaving 15 bases between them. The CDR3 runs to 13 residues. CDR1 LGHDT and CDR2 YNNKEL come from the germline V gene (reference sequence). The DNA for the CDR3 is TGTGCCATCAGTACGACTGGACACAATGAGCAGTTCTTC. Translating gives CAISTTGHNEQFF.

Ten or more counts support this clonotype. V and J are TRBV9 and TRBJ2-2; D assignment may be TRBD1 or TRBD2 (5 bases each). Trimming shortened V by 3 bases and J by 4 bases, and 16 bases separated the two germline ends. The CDR3 extends over 16 amino acids. Germline-derived CDR1 and CDR2 are SGDLS and YYNGEE. The CDR3 DNA is TGTGCCAGCAGCGCGAGGGAAACAGGATCCACCGGGGAGCTGTTTTTT. Its protein is CASSARETGSTGELFF.

This chain links TRBV5-1 with TRBJ1-2; 10 bases map to TRBD1. J lost 8 bases, V lost 4 bases, and 5 bases had no gene match. The CDR3 has 13 amino acids. Germline values: CDR1 SGHRS, CDR2 YFSETQ. Here the CDR3 reads CASSVTGGDGYTF. CDR3 sequence (DNA): TGCGCCAGCAGCGTGACAGGGGGCGACGGCTACACCTTC.

Ten or more counts support this clonotype. The rearrangement joins TRBV4-3 to TRBJ2-7, with 7 bases identical to TRBD2. The CDR3 consists of 16 residues. CDR1 LGHNA and CDR2 YSLEER come from the germline V gene. With 0 bases clipped from V and 1 base from J, the junction kept 6 bases outside the gene matches. The chain's CDR3 is CASSQDRGVFSYEQYF. The CDR3 DNA reads TGCGCCAGCAGCCAAGATCGGGGGGTTTTTTCCTACGAGCAGTACTTC.

This clonotype was found many times. The V gene is TRBV9, the J gene TRBJ2-1; TRBD1 agrees at 7 bases. The CDR3 length is 16 residues. In germline, CDR1 is SGDLS, CDR2 YYNGEE. V lost 2 bases to trimming and J lost 0 bases; unmatched junction nucleotides: 5. The CDR3 coding sequence is TGTGCCAGCAGCGTCTCAACAGGGGTCTCCTACAATGAGCAGTTCTTC. It translates to CASSVSTGVSYNEQFF.

This clonotype was seen many times. The chain joins TRBV28 to TRBJ1-1, with D perhaps TRBD1 (5 bases). The CDR3 sequence is 13 residues long. CDR1 and CDR2 from the germline V gene are MDHEN and SYDVKM. Trimming shortened V by 5 bases and J by 4 bases, and 11 bases separated the two germline ends. This CDR3 reads CASSPVGVTEAFF. The CDR3 region has the DNA TGTGCCAGCAGTCCCGTAGGGGTCACTGAAGCTTTCTTT.